The present T cell receptor beta chain was sequenced within a study of cytomegalovirus exposure and HLA in healthy donors. Using immunoSEQ multiplex PCR, the repertoire was profiled, and TCRdb retains in-frame clones only, with some absent. The sample includes some 65,000 clones, roughly 94% of them seen just once. General observations from the study: There were some public TCRs occurring in many donors, but most TCR sequences were rare. The study labeled 164 TCR beta chains cytomegalovirus-associated. The classifier reportedly diagnosed cytomegalovirus status with high sensitivity and specificity.

CDR3 length equals 16 residues. The V gene end was trimmed by 5 bases and the J gene end by 3 bases; junction bases not matched to a gene: 7. The germline V gene has CDR1 MNHEY and CDR2 SMNVEV (reference sequence). To note about this clone: Antigen unknown.

The receptor was isolated from a man aged 18 to 29 in good health and CMV-seropositive. The source material was PBMCs. J is TRBJ1-5 and V is TRBV27, with 10 bases identical to TRBD1. CDR3 sequence reads: CASSLTGTGDNQPQHF. The CDR3 DNA sequence: TGTGCCAGCAGTCTAACCGGGACAGGGGACAATCAGCCCCAGCATTTT.